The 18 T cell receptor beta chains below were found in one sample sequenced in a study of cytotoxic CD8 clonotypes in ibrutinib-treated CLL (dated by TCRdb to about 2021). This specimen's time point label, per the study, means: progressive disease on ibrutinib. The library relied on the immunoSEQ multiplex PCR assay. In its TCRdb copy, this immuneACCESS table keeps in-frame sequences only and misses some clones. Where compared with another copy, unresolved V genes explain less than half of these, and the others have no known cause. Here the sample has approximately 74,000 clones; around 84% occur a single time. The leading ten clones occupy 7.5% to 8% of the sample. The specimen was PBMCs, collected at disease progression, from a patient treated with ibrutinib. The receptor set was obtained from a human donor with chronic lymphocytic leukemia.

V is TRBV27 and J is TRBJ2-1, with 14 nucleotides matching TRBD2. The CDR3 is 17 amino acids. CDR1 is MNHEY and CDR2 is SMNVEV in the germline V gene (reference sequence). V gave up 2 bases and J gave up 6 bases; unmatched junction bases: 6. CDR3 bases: TGTGCCAGCAGTTTAGCCCGGGGACTAGCGGGGGCCAATGAGCAGTTCTTC. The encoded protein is CASSLARGLAGANEQFF.

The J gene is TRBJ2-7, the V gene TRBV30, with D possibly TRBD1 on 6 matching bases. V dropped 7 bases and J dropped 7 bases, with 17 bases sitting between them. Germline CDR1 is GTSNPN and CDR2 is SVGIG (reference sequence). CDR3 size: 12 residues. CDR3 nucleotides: TGTGCCTCCTCACGTAGACAGGCAGAGCAGTACTTC. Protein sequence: CASSRRQAEQYF.

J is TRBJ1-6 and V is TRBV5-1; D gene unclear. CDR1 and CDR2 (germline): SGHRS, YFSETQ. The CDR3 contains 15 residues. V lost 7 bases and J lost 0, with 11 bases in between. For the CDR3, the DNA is TGCGCCAGCGGGTCAGAGAGCTCCTATAATTCACCCCTCCACTTT. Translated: CASGSESSYNSPLHF.

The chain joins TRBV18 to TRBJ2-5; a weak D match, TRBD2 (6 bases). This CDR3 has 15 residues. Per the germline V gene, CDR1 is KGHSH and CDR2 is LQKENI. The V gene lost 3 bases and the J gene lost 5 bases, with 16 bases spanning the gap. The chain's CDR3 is CASSPLPSRGETQYF. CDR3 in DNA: TGTGCCAGCTCACCGCTACCCTCTCGGGGGGAGACCCAGTACTTC. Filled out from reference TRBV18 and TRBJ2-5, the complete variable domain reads NAGVMQNPRHLVRRRGQEARLRCSPMKGHSHVYWYRQLPEEGLKFMVYLQKENIIDESGMPKERFSAEFPKEGPSILRIQQVVRGDSAAYFCASSPLPSRGETQYFGPGTRLLVL.

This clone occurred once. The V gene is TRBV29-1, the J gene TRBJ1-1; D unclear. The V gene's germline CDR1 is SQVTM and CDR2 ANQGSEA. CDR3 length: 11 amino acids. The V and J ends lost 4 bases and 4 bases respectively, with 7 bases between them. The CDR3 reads CSVVGGTEAFF. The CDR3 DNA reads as TGCAGCGTTGTGGGTGGCACTGAAGCTTTCTTT.

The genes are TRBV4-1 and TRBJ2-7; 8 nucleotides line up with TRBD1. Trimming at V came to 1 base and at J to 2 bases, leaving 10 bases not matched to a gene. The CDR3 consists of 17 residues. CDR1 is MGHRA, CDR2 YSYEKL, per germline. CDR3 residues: CASSQVYGDRGPYEQYF. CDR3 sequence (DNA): TGCGCCAGCAGCCAAGTGTATGGAGACAGGGGCCCCTACGAGCAGTACTTC.

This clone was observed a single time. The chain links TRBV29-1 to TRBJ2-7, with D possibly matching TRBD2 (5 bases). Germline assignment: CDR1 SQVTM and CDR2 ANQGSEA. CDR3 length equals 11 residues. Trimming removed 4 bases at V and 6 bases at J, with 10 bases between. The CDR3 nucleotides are TGCAGCGTTGTTCTAGCAGGCGAGCAGTACTTC. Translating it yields CSVVLAGEQYF.

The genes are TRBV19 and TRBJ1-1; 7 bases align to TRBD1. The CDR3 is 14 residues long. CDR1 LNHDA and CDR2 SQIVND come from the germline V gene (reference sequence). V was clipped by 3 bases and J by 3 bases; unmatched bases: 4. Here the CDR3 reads CASSMSGGYTEAFF. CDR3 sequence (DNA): TGTGCCAGTAGTATGTCAGGGGGGTACACTGAAGCTTTCTTT.

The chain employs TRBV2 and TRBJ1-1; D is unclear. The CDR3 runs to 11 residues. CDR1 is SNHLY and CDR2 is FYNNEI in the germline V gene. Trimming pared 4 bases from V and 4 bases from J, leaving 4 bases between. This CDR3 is CASSVGTEAFF. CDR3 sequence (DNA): TGTGCCAGCAGTGTAGGCACTGAAGCTTTCTTT.

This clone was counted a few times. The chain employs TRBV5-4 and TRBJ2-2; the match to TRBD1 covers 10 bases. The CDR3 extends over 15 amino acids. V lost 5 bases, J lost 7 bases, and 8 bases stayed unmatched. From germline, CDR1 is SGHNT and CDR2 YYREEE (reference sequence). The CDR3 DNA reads TGTGCCAGCAGACCCGGACAGGGGGGGATCGGGGAGCTGTTTTTT. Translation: CASRPGQGGIGELFF.

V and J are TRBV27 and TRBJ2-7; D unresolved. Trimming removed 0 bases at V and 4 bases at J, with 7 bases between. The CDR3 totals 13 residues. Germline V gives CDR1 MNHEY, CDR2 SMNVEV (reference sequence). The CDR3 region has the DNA TGTGCCAGCAGTTTATCCCCCACATACGAGCAGTACTTC. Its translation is CASSLSPTYEQYF.

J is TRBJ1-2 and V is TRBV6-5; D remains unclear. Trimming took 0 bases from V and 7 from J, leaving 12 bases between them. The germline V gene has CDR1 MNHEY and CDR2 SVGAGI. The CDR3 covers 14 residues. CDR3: CASSYSRWGSGYTF. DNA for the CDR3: TGTGCCAGCAGTTACTCGCGGTGGGGATCTGGCTACACCTTC.

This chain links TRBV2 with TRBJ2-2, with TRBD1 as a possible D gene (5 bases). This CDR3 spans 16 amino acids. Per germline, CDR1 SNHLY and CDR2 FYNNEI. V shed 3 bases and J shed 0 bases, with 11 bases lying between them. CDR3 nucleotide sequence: TGTGCCAGCAGTGATGTGGCAGGGTCGAACACCGGGGAGCTGTTTTTT. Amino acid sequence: CASSDVAGSNTGELFF.

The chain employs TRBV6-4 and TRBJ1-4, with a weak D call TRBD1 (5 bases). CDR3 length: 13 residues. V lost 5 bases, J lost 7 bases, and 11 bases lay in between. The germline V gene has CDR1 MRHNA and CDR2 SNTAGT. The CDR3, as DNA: TGTGCCAGCAGTTCAGTTGGGGGTGAAAAACTGTTTTTT. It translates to CASSSVGGEKLFF.

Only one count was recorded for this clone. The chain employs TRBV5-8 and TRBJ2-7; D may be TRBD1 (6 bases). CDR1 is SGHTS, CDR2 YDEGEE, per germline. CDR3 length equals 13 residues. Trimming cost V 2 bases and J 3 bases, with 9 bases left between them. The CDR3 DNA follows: TGTGCCAGCAGCTTCACAGGGAACTACGAGCAGTACTTC. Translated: CASSFTGNYEQYF.

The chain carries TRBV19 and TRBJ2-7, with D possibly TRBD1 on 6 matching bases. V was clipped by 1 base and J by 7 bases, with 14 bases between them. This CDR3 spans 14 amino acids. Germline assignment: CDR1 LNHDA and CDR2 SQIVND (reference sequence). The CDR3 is CASSIAGQTGEQYF. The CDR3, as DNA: TGTGCCAGTAGTATAGCGGGACAAACGGGGGAGCAGTACTTC.

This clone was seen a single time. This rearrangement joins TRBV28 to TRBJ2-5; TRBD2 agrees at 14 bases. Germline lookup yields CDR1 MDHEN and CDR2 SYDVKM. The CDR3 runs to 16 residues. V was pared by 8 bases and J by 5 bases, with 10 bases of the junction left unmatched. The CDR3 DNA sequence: TGTGCCAGCTGTGTTGGGACTAGCGGGGGAAGGGAGACCCAGTACTTC. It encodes CASCVGTSGGRETQYF.

The CDR3 reads CASSRTGSTEQFF. Here the CDR3 DNA reads TGTGCCAGCAGTCGTACAGGGTCCACTGAGCAGTTCTTC. The chain recombines TRBV7-9 with TRBJ2-1; maybe TRBD1 (6 bases). The CDR3 loop spans 13 amino acids. Trimming removed 6 bases at V and 9 bases at J, with 15 bases between. The germline gives CDR1 SEHNR, CDR2 FQNEAQ (reference sequence).